This T cell receptor beta chain was sequenced during a study of technical replicates of blood from several donors. The CDR3 is 12 amino acids. Trimming left V 5 bases short and J 4 bases short, with 6 bases between. CDR1 is SEHNR and CDR2 is FQNEAQ in the germline V gene (reference sequence). Repertoires were generated with immunoSEQ multiplex PCR, while TCRdb's copy carries only in-frame clones and drops some. In the table there are more than 60,000 clones, approximately 87% of which are singletons. This sequence was found in a human donor in good health. Some clones in this sample may be carry-over from other donors' samples. The sequenced sample consisted of PBMCs. V gene TRBV7-9 combines with J gene TRBJ1-5; D is uncertain. For the CDR3, the DNA is TGTGCCAGCAGCGGAGAGAATCAGCCCCAGCATTTT. It translates to CASSGENQPQHF.